Listed below are T cell receptor beta chains from one sample, sequenced in a study of blood T cell repertoires in COVID-19. Assay: immunoSEQ multiplex PCR; the TCRdb copy retains only in-frame clones and omits some. The repertoire holds fewer than 8,500 clones, with 80% to 90% as singletons. Sequenced input: peripheral blood. Receptors originate from a man aged 80 or over with active COVID-19. CDR3s include the opening cysteine and the closing phenylalanine or tryptophan. A D gene is named only where the DNA matches it firmly. The size of a clone is reported for some rows only, either as once, few or many, or as a class for expanded clones.

clone_size: .
v_call: TRBV3-1/TRBV3-2
d_call: TRBD2
j_call: TRBJ2-5
cdr3_nt: TGTGCCAGCAGCCAAGTGACGGGAGGGCAAGAGACCCAGTACTTC
cdr3_aa: CASSQVTGGQETQYF

clone_size: .
v_call: TRBV21-1
d_call: .
j_call: TRBJ2-5
cdr3_nt: TGTGCCAGCAGCCTCTTCGTCGGGGGGCCGCGATACCAAGAGACCCAGTACTTC
cdr3_aa: CASSLFVGGPRYQETQYF

clone_size: .
v_call: TRBV7-3
d_call: .
j_call: TRBJ2-7
cdr3_nt: TGTGCCAGCAGCTTACGGCAGGGAGGCGAGCAGTACTTC
cdr3_aa: CASSLRQGGEQYF

clone_size: few
v_call: TRBV27
d_call: TRBD1
j_call: TRBJ2-7
cdr3_nt: TGTGCCAGCAGTTTAGCCGGGACAGCCCCGGGCTACGAGCAGTACTTC
cdr3_aa: CASSLAGTAPGYEQYF

clone_size: .
v_call: TRBV30
d_call: .
j_call: TRBJ2-1
cdr3_nt: TGTGCCTGGAGTGGTGGTAGCTCCTACAATGAGCAGTTCTTC
cdr3_aa: CAWSGGSSYNEQFF

clone_size: .
v_call: TRBV9
d_call: TRBD2
j_call: TRBJ2-7
cdr3_nt: TGTGCCAGCAGCGTAGCGGGAGGGCCCTTCTACGAGCAGTACTTC
cdr3_aa: CASSVAGGPFYEQYF

clone_size: .
v_call: TRBV28
d_call: .
j_call: TRBJ2-2
cdr3_nt: TGTGCCAGCGGAGCGGTAGGGAACACCGGGGAGCTGTTTTTT
cdr3_aa: CASGAVGNTGELFF

clone_size: once
v_call: TRBV6-1
d_call: TRBD2
j_call: TRBJ2-1
cdr3_nt: TGTGCCAGCAGCCGAGGGACTAGCGGGACCAATGAGCAGTTCTTC
cdr3_aa: CASSRGTSGTNEQFF

clone_size: .
v_call: TRBV11-2
d_call: .
j_call: TRBJ1-2
cdr3_nt: TGTGCCAGCAGCTTTGGGCAGGGGTTCTATGGCTACACCTTC
cdr3_aa: CASSFGQGFYGYTF

clone_size: .
v_call: TRBV3-1/TRBV3-2
d_call: TRBD1
j_call: TRBJ1-2
cdr3_nt: TGTGCCAGCAGCCAAGTACAGGGGGGCGTCTATGGCTACACCTTC
cdr3_aa: CASSQVQGGVYGYTF

clone_size: once
v_call: TRBV19
d_call: TRBD2
j_call: TRBJ2-1
cdr3_nt: TGTGCCAGTAGTATCCGACCTAGCGGGAGCCATGAGCAGTTCTTC
cdr3_aa: CASSIRPSGSHEQFF

clone_size: .
v_call: TRBV2
d_call: TRBD1
j_call: TRBJ1-3
cdr3_nt: TGTGCCAGCAGGGCGCTGACAGGGGTAGTCGGAAACACCATATATTTT
cdr3_aa: CASRALTGVVGNTIYF

clone_size: .
v_call: TRBV19
d_call: TRBD2
j_call: TRBJ2-5
cdr3_nt: TGTGCCAGTAGTAACCGACTAGCGGGAGAAGAGACCCAGTACTTC
cdr3_aa: CASSNRLAGEETQYF

clone_size: .
v_call: TRBV20-1
d_call: .
j_call: TRBJ2-1
cdr3_nt: TGCAGTGCTAGGGCCGACAATGAGCAGTTCTTC
cdr3_aa: CSARADNEQFF

clone_size: once
v_call: TRBV4-3
d_call: TRBD1
j_call: TRBJ2-2
cdr3_nt: TGCGCCAGCAGCCAAAGGACAGGGCTATTTGCCGGGGAGCTGTTTTTT
cdr3_aa: CASSQRTGLFAGELFF